This T cell receptor beta chain is from a study of blood T cell repertoires in COVID-19 (dated by TCRdb to the early 2020s). About the full investigation: Samples from collaborators originated in the United States, Italy and Spain and spanned both the acute and convalescent phases of COVID-19. The material from the prospective study consisted of cDNA or gDNA derived from T cells, B-cell-depleted T cells, or PBMCs. The dataset comprised deeply sampled blood TCRbeta repertoires from subjects exposed to, actively infected with, or recovered from COVID-19. The repertoires were made available in a free public database intended to serve as a resource for research on the immune response to SARS-CoV-2. The samples were drawn from two sources: the first 160 participants of the ongoing ImmuneRACE study, and approximately 1,300 subjects contributed by 6 global collaborators. Nearly every sample came with metadata listing a de-identified subject ID, COVID-19 status, age in years and sex. Where available, HLA class I and class II types were obtained from metadata supplied by the sample provider rather than from assay-based typing.

The immunoSEQ Assay, a bias-controlled multiplex PCR, was used to amplify TCRbeta CDR3 regions from genomic DNA. Per the authors' processing: The number of nucleated cells in each sample was estimated from the amplification of reference gene primers within the assay. Sequence reads were collapsed and filtered to measure the absolute abundance of every unique TCRbeta CDR3 rearrangement. For each sample, productive Simpson clonality was calculated as the square root of Simpson's diversity index across productive rearrangements. TCRdb took over this immuneACCESS table, retaining in-frame rearrangements with V and J assigned. Such tables are incomplete; in checked studies, under half of the missing clones stem from an unresolved V gene, and the remainder is unexplained. V and J calls and clone size are as listed in that table; D and trimming were resolved from the DNA. For this sample the table gives approximately 270,000 clones, of which about 89% were detected only once. The ten largest account for 1.2% of the sample.

Enrolling through a virtual design, the prospective study's participants ranged in age from about 18 to 89 years and lived across 24 United States geographic areas. In the prospective study, cohorts were assigned on the basis of participant-reported clinical history obtained from a screening survey and a study questionnaire. In the prospective study, mobile phlebotomists collected whole blood, serum and a nasopharyngeal or oropharyngeal swab from each participant. Additional blood draws and questionnaires over an approximately two-month period could optionally be provided by prospective study participants. Prospective study blood samples were shipped either frozen or at room temperature before DNA extraction. Sequences MRHNA (CDR1) and SNTAGT (CDR2) are obtained from the germline V gene. From its cysteine to its phenylalanine, the CDR3 spans 14 amino acids. Only the CDR3 part of the read is kept: 42 bases, read in frame from the first base. At the junction V is shortened by 0 bases and J by 9 bases; bases outside the gene matches: 5.

As to this clone: This clone's antigen is unknown. Base qualities are not at hand, and no much larger clone is one base apart.

Broader findings and caveats from the paper: How much clinical and demographic metadata was included differed by source and by participant, and the metadata was provided uncurated.

The TCR was taken from a human donor in a cohort exposed to, infected with or recovered from COVID-19 (not recorded which). The donor label of this sample is uncertain. The chain employs TRBV6-4 and TRBJ2-1; 7 bases in between match TRBD1. Source material: PBMCs or T cells enriched from blood (not recorded which). The DNA sequence is TGTGCCAGCAGTGACTCACGGGACAGAAGTGAGCAGTTCTTC. Its protein reads: CASSDSRDRSEQFF.